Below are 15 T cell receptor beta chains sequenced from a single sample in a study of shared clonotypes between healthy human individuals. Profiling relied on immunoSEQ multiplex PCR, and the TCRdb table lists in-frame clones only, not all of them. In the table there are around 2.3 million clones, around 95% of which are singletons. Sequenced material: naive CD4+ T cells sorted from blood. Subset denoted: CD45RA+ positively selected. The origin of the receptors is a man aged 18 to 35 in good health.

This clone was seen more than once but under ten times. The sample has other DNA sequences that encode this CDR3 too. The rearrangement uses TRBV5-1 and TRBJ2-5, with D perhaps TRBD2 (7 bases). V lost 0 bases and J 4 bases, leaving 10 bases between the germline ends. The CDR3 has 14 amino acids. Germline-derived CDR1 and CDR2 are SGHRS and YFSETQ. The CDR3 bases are TGCGCCAGCAGCTTGGAGGGGGGGCGAGAGACCCAGTACTTC. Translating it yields CASSLEGGRETQYF.

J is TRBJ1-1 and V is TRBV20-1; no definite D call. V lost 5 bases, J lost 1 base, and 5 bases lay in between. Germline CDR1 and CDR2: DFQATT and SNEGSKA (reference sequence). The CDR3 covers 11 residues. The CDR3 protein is CSADENTEAFF. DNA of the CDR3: TGCAGTGCTGACGAGAACACTGAAGCTTTCTTT.

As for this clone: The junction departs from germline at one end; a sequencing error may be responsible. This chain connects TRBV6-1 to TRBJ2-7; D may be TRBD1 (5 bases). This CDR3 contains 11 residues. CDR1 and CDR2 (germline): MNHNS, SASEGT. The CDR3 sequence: CASSEVQGPDF. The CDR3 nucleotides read TGTGCCAGCAGTGAGGTCCAGGGCCCGGACTTC.

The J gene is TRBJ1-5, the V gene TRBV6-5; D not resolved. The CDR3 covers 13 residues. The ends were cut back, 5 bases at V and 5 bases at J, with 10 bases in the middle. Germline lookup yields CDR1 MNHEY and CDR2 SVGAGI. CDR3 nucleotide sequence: TGTGCCAGCAGTGAATTATTCGATCAGCCCCAGCATTTT. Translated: CASSELFDQPQHF.

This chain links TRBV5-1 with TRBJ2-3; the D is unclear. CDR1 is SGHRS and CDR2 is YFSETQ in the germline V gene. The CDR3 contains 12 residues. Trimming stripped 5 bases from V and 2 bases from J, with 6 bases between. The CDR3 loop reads CASSDITDTQYF. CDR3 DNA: TGCGCCAGCAGTGATATCACAGATACGCAGTATTTT. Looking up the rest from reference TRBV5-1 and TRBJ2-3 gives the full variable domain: KAGVTQTPRYLIKTRGQQVTLSCSPISGHRSVSWYQQTPGQGLQFLFEYFSETQRNKGNFPGRFSGRQFSNSRSEMNVSTLELGDSALYLCASSDITDTQYFGPGTRLTVL.

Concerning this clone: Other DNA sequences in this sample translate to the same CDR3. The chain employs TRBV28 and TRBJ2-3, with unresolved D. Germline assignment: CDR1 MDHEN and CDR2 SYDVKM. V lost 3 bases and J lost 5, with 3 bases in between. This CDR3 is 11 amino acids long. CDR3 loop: CASSFKDTQYF. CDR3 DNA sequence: TGTGCCAGCAGTTTCAAAGATACGCAGTATTTT.

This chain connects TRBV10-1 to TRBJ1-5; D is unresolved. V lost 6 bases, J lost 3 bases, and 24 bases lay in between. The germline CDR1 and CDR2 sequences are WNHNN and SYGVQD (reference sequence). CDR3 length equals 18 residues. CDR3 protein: CASRGRATVAPYNQPQHF. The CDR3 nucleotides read TGCGCCAGCAGGGGGAGGGCCACAGTAGCTCCGTACAATCAGCCCCAGCATTTT.

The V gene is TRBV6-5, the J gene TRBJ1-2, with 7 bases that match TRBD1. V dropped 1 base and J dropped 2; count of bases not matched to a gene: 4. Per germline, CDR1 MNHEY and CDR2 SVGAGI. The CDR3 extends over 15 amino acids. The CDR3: CASSYLLDRNYGYTF. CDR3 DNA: TGTGCCAGCAGTTACTTGTTGGACAGGAACTATGGCTACACCTTC.

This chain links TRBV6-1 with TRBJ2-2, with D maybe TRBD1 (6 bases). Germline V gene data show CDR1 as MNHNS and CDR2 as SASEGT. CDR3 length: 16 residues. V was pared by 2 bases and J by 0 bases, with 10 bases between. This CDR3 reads CASSEQGTPNTGELFF. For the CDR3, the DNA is TGTGCCAGCAGTGAACAGGGGACCCCGAACACCGGGGAGCTGTTTTTT.

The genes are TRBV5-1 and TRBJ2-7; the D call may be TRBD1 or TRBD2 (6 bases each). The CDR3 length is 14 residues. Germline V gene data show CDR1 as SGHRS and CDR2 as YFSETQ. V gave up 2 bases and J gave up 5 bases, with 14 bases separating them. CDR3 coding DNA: TGCGCCAGCAGCTTCGGACTACAGGGACACGAGCAGTACTTC. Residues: CASSFGLQGHEQYF. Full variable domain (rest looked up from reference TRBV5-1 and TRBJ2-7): KAGVTQTPRYLIKTRGQQVTLSCSPISGHRSVSWYQQTPGQGLQFLFEYFSETQRNKGNFPGRFSGRQFSNSRSEMNVSTLELGDSALYLCASSFGLQGHEQYFGPGTRLTVT.

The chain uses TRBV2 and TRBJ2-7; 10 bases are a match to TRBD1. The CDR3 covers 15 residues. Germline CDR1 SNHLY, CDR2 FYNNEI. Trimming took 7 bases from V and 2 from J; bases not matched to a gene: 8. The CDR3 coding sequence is TGTGCCAGCACCGCTAGGACAGGGGGTACCTACGAGCAGTACTTC. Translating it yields CASTARTGGTYEQYF.

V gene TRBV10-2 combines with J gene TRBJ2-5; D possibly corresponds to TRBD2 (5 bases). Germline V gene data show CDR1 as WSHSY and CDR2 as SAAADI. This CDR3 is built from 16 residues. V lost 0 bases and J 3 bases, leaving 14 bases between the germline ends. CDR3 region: CASSESFRGREETQYF. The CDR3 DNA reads TGCGCCAGCAGTGAGTCATTCCGAGGGCGAGAAGAGACCCAGTACTTC.

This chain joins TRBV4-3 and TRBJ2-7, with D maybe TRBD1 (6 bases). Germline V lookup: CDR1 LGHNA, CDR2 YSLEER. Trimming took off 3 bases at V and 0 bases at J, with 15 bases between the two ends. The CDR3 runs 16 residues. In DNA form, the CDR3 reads TGCGCCAGCAGCCACACCTCCGGGACATACTCCTACGAGCAGTACTTC. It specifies CASSHTSGTYSYEQYF.

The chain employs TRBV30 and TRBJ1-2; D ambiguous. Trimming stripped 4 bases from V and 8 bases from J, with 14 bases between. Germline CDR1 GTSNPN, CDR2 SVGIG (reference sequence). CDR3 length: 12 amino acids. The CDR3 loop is CAWKLLALGYTF. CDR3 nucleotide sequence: TGTGCCTGGAAACTTTTGGCGCTCGGCTACACCTTC.

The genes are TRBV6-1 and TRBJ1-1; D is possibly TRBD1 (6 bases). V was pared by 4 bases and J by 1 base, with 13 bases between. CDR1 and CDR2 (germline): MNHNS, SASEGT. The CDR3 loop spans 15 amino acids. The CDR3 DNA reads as TGTGCCAGCAGTGCGCAGGGGATACAGAACACTGAAGCTTTCTTT. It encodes CASSAQGIQNTEAFF.